This passage covers 2 T cell receptor beta chains from one sample sequenced in a study of T cells in Graves' hyperthyroidism and ophthalmopathy. Amplified regions were TCR beta CDR3 sequences from RNA transcripts. First-round RT-PCR of the TCR CDR3 relied on the HTBI primer set. TCRdb passed the multiplex PCR reads through MiXCR, listing each CDR3 protein once. Of more than 300,000 distinct CDR3 sequences listed, about 18% are singletons. Sequenced sample: blood. The origin of the receptors is a man aged 18 to 30 with Graves' ophthalmopathy.

This clonotype was found a few times. The CDR3 DNA sequence: TGCGCCAGCAGCCTTGTGGTGGGAAATCGGGAAGCTTTCTTT. Protein sequence: CASSLVVGNREAFF. The genes are TRBV5-1 and TRBJ1-1; no definite D call. The germline CDR1 and CDR2 sequences are SGHRS and YFSETQ. With 4 bases removed from V and 8 bases from J, the gap between germline ends came to 18 bases. The CDR3 is made up of 14 amino acids.

In its sample, this clonotype was seen many times. The chain has TRBV28 and TRBJ1-1; the D gene is possibly TRBD1 (5 bases). In germline, CDR1 is MDHEN, CDR2 SYDVKM. Trimming took off 1 base at V and 6 bases at J, with 21 bases between the two ends. The length of the CDR3 is 17 residues. The CDR3 DNA sequence: TGTGCCAGCAGTTTATCCGGTTTTACAGGAGGCTTGGCTGAAGCTTTCTTT. This gives the protein CASSLSGFTGGLAEAFF.